This T cell receptor (beta chain) was sequenced during a study of vaccination effects on CD4 cells after COVID-19. Whole-study results and caveats: Long after vaccination, the clones induced by infection and by vaccine shrank markedly in size. Few convalescent patients and no early post-infection timepoints were included in the study.

TCRdb keeps only in-frame clones here, not all; method: immunoSEQ multiplex PCR. The table includes under 80,000 clones, 74% detected once. V lost 7 bases to trimming and J lost 2 bases, with 11 bases between them. This CDR3 region has 14 residues. Germline loops: CDR1 MNHNY, CDR2 SVGAGI (reference sequence). A word on this clone: Antigen unknown.

Antigen-specific CD4+ T cells were first expanded with viral peptide pools by the ViraFEST assay and only then sequenced. Subsequent to a culture period of nine to ten days, CD4+ T cells were isolated. The chain joins TRBV6-6 to TRBJ2-2, with D tentatively TRBD1 or TRBD2 (6 bases each). The sample consisted of CD4+ T cells from PBMCs cultured with HCoV-229E spike peptides, taken before COVID-19 vaccination. The clonotype originates from a human donor who received a COVID-19 vaccine. CDR3: CASILGGNTGELFF. In nucleotides, the CDR3 is TGTGCCAGCATCCTCGGGGGCAACACCGGGGAGCTGTTTTTT.